This T cell receptor beta chain was identified in a study of cytomegalovirus exposure and HLA in healthy donors. V was pared by 5 bases and J by 7 bases, with 11 bases between. From germline, CDR1 is SEHNR and CDR2 FQNEAQ (reference sequence). This CDR3 has 12 amino acids. Regarding the study as a whole: The authors excluded some V segments, including TRBV6-2 and TRBV6-3, as indistinguishable.

The PCR made use of 60 Vbeta and 13 Jbeta primers. This table comes from immunoSEQ multiplex PCR, and its TCRdb copy is limited to in-frame clones, with some not included. This sample's clone table lists some 110,000 clones. With respect to this clone: Its antigen is unidentified.

The sequenced material came from PBMCs. The chain is built from TRBV7-9 and TRBJ1-1; D is perhaps TRBD1 (6 bases). The TCR sequence derives from a man aged 35 to 55 in good health and CMV-seropositive. The CDR3 nucleotides are TGTGCCAGCAGCCTGGACAGCCTTGAAGCTTTCTTT. Translated: CASSLDSLEAFF.